Listed here are 5 T cell receptor beta chains from one sample, sequenced in a study of blood T cell repertoires in COVID-19. The method was immunoSEQ multiplex PCR; TCRdb's version includes in-frame clones alone and lacks a portion of them. This table has 140,000 to 150,000 clones, 70% to 90% appearing once. The sequenced sample consisted of peripheral blood. The receptors come from a woman aged 45-65 years with acute or convalescent COVID-19.

The chain is built from TRBV2 and TRBJ2-1, with 10 nucleotides matching TRBD2. Looked up from germline, CDR1 is SNHLY and CDR2 is FYNNEI. With 7 bases clipped from V and 4 bases from J, the junction kept 4 bases outside the gene matches. The CDR3 covers 14 residues. CDR3 sequence (DNA): TGTGCCAGCACCTCACTAGCGGGGTACAATGAGCAGTTCTTC. Residues: CASTSLAGYNEQFF.

V and J are TRBV9 and TRBJ2-3; 8 bases match TRBD1. The CDR3 sequence is 15 residues long. V shed 1 base and J 0 bases; nucleotides not matched to a gene: 1. Germline values: CDR1 SGDLS, CDR2 YYNGEE. The CDR3 reads CASSVQGASTDTQYF. The CDR3 DNA reads as TGTGCCAGCAGCGTACAGGGGGCCAGCACAGATACGCAGTATTTT.

The rearrangement uses TRBV7-2 and TRBJ2-1, with D perhaps matching TRBD2 (6 bases). The CDR3 sequence is 12 residues long. V dropped 1 base and J dropped 9 bases, with 7 bases sitting between them. Germline lookup yields CDR1 SGHTA and CDR2 FQGNSA. The CDR3 sequence is CASSLVAVEQFF. CDR3 DNA: TGTGCCAGCAGCTTAGTAGCGGTTGAGCAGTTCTTC.

This clone was detected only a few times. The chain is built from TRBV5-4 and TRBJ2-1; maybe TRBD1 (6 bases). V gave up 5 bases and J gave up 5 bases, with 11 bases separating them. Germline CDR1 reads SGHNT; CDR2 reads YYREEE (reference sequence). CDR3 length equals 13 residues. CDR3 sequence: CASRKDSHNEQFF. The DNA for the CDR3 is TGTGCCAGCAGGAAGGACAGTCACAATGAGCAGTTCTTC. The variable domain in full, completed from reference TRBV5-4 and TRBJ2-1, reads ETGVTQSPTHLIKTRGQQVTLRCSSQSGHNTVSWYQQALGQGPQFIFQYYREEENGRGNFPPRFSGLQFPNYSSELNVNALELDDSALYLCASRKDSHNEQFFGPGTRLTVL.

This clone was seen a few times. The J gene is TRBJ2-7, the V gene TRBV10-3; 8 nucleotides agree with TRBD1. The CDR3 contains 13 residues. V was clipped by 4 bases and J by 3 bases; unmatched bases: 2. Germline CDR1 is ENHRY and CDR2 is SYGVKD. CDR3 coding DNA: TGTGCCATCAGTGTTGACAGGGGCTACGAGCAGTACTTC. Translation gives CAISVDRGYEQYF.